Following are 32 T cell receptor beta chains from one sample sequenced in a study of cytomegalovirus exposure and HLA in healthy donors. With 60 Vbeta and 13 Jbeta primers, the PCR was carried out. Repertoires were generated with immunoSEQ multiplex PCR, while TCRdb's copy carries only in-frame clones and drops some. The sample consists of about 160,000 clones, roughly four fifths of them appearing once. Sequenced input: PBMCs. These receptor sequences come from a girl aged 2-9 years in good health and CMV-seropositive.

The CDR3 DNA sequence: TGTGCCAGCTCACACCGGGACAGGGAGCAGCCCCAGCATTTT. Amino acid sequence: CASSHRDREQPQHF. The chain carries TRBV18 and TRBJ1-5; 9 bases align to TRBD1. CDR1 is KGHSH, CDR2 LQKENI, per germline. This CDR3 contains 14 residues. The V segment lost 4 bases and the J segment 7 bases; nucleotides outside the gene matches: 5.

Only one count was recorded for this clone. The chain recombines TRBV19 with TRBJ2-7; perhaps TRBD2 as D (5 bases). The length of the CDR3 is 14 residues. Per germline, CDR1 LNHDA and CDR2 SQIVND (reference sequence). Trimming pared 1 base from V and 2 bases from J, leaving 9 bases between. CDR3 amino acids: CASSIVPGTYEQYF. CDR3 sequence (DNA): TGTGCCAGTAGTATAGTCCCGGGGACCTACGAGCAGTACTTC.

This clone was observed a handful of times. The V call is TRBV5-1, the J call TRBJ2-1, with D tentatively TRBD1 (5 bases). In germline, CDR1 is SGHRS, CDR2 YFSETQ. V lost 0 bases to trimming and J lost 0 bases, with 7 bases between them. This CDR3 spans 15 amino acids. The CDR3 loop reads CASSLGDSSYNEQFF. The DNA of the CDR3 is TGCGCCAGCAGCTTGGGCGACAGCTCCTACAATGAGCAGTTCTTC.

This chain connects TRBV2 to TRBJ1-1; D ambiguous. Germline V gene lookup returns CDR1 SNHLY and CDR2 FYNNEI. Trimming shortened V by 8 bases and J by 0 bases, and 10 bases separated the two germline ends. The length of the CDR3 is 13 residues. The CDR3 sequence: CASLRLVNTEAFF. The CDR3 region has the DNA TGTGCCAGCCTCAGGTTGGTGAACACTGAAGCTTTCTTT.

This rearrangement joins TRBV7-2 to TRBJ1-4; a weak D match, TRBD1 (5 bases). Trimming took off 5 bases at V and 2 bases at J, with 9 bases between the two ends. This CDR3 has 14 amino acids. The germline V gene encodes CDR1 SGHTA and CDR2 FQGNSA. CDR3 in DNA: TGTGCCAGCAGCCGCGGGGGGACTAATGAAAAACTGTTTTTT. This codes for CASSRGGTNEKLFF.

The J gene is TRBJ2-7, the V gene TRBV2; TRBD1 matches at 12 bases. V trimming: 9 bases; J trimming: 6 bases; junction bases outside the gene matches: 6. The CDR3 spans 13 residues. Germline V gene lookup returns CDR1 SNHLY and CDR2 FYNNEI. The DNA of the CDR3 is TGTGCCAGGGCCCCGGGACAGGGGGCCGAGCAGTACTTC. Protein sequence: CARAPGQGAEQYF.

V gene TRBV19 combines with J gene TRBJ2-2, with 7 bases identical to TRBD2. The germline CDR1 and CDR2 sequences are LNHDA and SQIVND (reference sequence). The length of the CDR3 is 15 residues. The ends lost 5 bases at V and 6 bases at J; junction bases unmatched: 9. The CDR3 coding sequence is TGTGCCAGTAGTCTTGGCGGGAGTGGTGCCGGGGAGCTGTTTTTT. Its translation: CASSLGGSGAGELFF.

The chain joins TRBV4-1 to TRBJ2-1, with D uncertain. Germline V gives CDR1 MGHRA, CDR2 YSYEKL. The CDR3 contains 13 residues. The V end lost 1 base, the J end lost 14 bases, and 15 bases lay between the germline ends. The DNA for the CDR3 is TGCGCCAGCAGCCAAGGCCGGTCCCATCTAAAGTTCTTC. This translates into CASSQGRSHLKFF.

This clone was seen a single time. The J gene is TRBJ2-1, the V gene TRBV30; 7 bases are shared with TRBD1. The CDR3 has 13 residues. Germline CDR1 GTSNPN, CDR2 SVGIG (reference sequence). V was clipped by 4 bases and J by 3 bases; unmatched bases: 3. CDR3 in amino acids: CAWNRQGYNEQFF. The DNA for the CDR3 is TGTGCCTGGAACAGACAGGGCTACAATGAGCAGTTCTTC.

CDR3 amino acids: CASSVSREETQYF. In DNA form, the CDR3 reads TGTGCCAGCAGTGTTTCCAGGGAAGAGACCCAGTACTTC. This rearrangement joins TRBV2 to TRBJ2-5; a weak D match, TRBD1 (5 bases). Germline assignment: CDR1 SNHLY and CDR2 FYNNEI. The V end lost 4 bases, the J end lost 3 bases, and 9 bases lay between the germline ends. There are 13 residues in the CDR3.

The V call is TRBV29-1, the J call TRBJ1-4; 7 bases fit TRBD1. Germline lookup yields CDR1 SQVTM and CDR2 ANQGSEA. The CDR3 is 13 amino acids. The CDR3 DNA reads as TGCATCCTTGAAGGGGGCCCCTCTGAAAAACTGTTTTTT. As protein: CILEGGPSEKLFF.

DNA of the CDR3: TGTGCCAGCAGTTTATCGGGACTAGCGGGAGCCAATGAGCAGTTCTTC. It yields the protein CASSLSGLAGANEQFF. The genes are TRBV27 and TRBJ2-1; 14 positions agree with TRBD2. The CDR3 loop spans 16 amino acids. CDR1 is MNHEY and CDR2 is SMNVEV in the germline V gene (reference sequence). The trim removed 0 bases at V and 6 bases at J, leaving 1 base unmatched.

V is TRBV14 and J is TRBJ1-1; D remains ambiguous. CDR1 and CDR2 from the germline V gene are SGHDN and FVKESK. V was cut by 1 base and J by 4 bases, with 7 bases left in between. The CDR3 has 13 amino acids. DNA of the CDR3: TGTGCCAGCAGCCAAGTTCGGGGCACTGAAGCTTTCTTT. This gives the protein CASSQVRGTEAFF.

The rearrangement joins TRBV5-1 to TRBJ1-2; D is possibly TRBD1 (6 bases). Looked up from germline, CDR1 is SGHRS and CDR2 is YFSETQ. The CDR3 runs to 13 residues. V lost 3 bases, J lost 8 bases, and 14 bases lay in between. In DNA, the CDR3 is TGCGCCAGCAGCTCCAGGGGCGGAGTAGGCTACACCTTC. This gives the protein CASSSRGGVGYTF.

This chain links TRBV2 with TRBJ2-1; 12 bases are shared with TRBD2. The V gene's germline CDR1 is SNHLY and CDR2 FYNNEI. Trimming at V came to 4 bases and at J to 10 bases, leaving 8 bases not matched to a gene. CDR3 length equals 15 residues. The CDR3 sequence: CASSVSLAGGGEQFF. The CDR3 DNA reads TGTGCCAGCAGTGTATCGCTAGCGGGAGGGGGGGAGCAGTTCTTC.

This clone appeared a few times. CDR3 sequence: CASRWSATGVQETQYF. In nucleotides, the CDR3 is TGCGCCAGCAGGTGGTCCGCGACAGGGGTCCAAGAGACCCAGTACTTC. V and J are TRBV5-1 and TRBJ2-5; 8 positions agree with TRBD1. There are 16 residues in the CDR3. CDR1 and CDR2 (germline): SGHRS, YFSETQ. After removal of 5 bases from V and 1 base from J, the junction contained 10 bases not matched to a gene.

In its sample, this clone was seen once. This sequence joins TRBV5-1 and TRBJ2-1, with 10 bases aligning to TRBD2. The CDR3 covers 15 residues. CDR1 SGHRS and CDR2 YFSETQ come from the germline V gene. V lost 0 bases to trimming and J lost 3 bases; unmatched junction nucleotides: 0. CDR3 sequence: CASSLASGGYNEQFF. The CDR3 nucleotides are TGCGCCAGCAGCTTGGCTAGCGGGGGCTACAATGAGCAGTTCTTC.

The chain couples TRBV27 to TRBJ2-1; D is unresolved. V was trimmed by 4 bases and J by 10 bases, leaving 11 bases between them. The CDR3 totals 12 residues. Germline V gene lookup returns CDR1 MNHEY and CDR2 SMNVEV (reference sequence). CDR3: CASSSYSWEQFF. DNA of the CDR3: TGTGCCAGCAGTTCCTATTCTTGGGAGCAGTTCTTC.

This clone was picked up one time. Written as DNA, the CDR3 is TGCAGTGCCCAGGTGGAAGATACGCAGTATTTT. Protein product: CSAQVEDTQYF. V is TRBV20-1 and J is TRBJ2-3; unclear D gene. Germline V gene sequence: CDR1 DFQATT, CDR2 SNEGSKA (reference sequence). V lost 6 bases and J 5 bases, leaving 9 bases between the germline ends. The CDR3 is 11 amino acids.

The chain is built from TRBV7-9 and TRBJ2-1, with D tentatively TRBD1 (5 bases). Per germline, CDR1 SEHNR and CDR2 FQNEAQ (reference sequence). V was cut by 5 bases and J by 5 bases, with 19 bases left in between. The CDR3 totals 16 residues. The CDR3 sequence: CASSQRQYPEDNEQFF. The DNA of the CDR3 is TGTGCCAGCAGCCAACGACAGTACCCAGAAGACAATGAGCAGTTCTTC.

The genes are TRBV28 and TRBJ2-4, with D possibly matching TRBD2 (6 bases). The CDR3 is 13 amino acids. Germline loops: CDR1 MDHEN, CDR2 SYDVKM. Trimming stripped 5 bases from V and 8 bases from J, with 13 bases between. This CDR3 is CASSPGGADIQYF. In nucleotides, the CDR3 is TGTGCCAGCAGTCCCGGAGGGGCGGACATTCAGTACTTC.

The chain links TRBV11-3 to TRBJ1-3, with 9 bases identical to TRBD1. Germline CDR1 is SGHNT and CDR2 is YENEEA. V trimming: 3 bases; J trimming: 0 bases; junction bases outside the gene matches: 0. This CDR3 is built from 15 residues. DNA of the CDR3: TGTGCCAGCAGCTTGGGACAGGGCTCTGGAAACACCATATATTTT. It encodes CASSLGQGSGNTIYF.

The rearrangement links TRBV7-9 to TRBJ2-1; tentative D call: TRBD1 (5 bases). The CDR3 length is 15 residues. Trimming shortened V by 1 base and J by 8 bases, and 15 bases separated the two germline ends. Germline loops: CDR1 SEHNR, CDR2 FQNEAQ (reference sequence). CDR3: CASSLEGKTRDEQFF. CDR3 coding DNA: TGTGCCAGCAGCTTAGAGGGGAAAACGCGCGATGAGCAGTTCTTC.

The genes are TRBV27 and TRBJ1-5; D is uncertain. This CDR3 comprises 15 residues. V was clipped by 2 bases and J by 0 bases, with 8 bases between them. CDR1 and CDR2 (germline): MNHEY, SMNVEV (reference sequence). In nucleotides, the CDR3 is TGTGCCAGCAGTTTAGGGCAGGATAGCAATCAGCCCCAGCATTTT. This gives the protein CASSLGQDSNQPQHF.

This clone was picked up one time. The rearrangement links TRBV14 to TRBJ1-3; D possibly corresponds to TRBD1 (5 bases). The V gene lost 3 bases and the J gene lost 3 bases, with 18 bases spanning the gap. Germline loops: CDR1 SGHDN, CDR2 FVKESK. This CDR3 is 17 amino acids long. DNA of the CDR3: TGTGCCAGCAGCCATCGATCAGGGTTACGCGATGGAAACACCATATATTTT. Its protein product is CASSHRSGLRDGNTIYF.

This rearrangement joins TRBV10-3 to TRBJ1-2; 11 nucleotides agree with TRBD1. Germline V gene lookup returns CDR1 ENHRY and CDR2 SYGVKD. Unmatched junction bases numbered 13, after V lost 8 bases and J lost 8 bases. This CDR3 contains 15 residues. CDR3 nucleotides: TGTGCCATCGTACGAGGGACAGGGGGTGTTGAAGGCTACACCTTC. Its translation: CAIVRGTGGVEGYTF.

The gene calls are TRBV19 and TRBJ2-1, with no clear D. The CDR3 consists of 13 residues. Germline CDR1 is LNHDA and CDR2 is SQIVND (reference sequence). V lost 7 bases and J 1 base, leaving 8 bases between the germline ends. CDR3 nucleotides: TGTGCCAGTATGCTAGGATCCTACAATGAGCAGTTCTTC. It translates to CASMLGSYNEQFF.

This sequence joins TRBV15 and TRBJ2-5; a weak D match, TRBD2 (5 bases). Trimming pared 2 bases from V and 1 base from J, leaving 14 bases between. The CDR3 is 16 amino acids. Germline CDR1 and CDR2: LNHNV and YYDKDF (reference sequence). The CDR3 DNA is TGTGCCACCAGCAGATCCTCGGACTCAGCCCAAGAGACCCAGTACTTC. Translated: CATSRSSDSAQETQYF.

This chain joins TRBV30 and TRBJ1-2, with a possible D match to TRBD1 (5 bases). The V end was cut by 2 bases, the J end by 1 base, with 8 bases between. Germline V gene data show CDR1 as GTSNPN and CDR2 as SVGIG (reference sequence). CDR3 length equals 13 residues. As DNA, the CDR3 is TGTGCCTGGAGTCCCGACAGTAACTATGGCTACACCTTC. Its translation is CAWSPDSNYGYTF.

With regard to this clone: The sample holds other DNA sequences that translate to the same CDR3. The CDR3 reads CAWSVGGSSYEQYF. The CDR3, as DNA: TGTGCCTGGAGTGTCGGCGGGAGCTCCTACGAGCAGTACTTC. V and J are TRBV30 and TRBJ2-7; 7 bases are a match to TRBD2. Germline V lookup: CDR1 GTSNPN, CDR2 SVGIG (reference sequence). This CDR3 is 14 amino acids long. J gave up 0 bases and V 0 bases, and 2 bases lay outside the gene matches.

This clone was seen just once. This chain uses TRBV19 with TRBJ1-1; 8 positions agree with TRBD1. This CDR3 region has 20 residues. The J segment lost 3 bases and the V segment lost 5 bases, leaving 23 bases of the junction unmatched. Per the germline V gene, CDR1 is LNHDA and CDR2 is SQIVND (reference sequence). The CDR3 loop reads CASSLGDRPGRNFQYTEAFF. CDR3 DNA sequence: TGTGCCAGTAGTTTGGGGGACAGGCCGGGACGAAACTTCCAGTACACTGAAGCTTTCTTT.

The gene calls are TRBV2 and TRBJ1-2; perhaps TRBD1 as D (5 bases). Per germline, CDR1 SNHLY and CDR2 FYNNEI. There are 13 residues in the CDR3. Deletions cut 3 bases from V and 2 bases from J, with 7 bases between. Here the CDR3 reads CASSEDTNYGYTF. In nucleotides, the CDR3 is TGTGCCAGCAGTGAGGACACAAACTATGGCTACACCTTC.